This T cell receptor (beta chain) appears in the sequencing data of a study of T cell repertoires in aging, cancer and after chemotherapy. About this clonotype: A read error may explain this, as a much larger clone is one base away.

TRB rearrangements spanning V, D and J were amplified using mixed TRB-A/B primers. TCRdb itself ran the multiplex PCR reads through MiXCR, one entry per CDR3 protein. This table has roughly 8,600 distinct CDR3 sequences, about 30% appearing once. Peripheral blood genomic DNA, not sorted cells or RNA, was the template. The source material was blood. This receptor was identified in a human donor in good health.

The CDR3 nucleotides read TGTGCCAGTAGTCCGTTAGTGGGTTCACCCCTCCACTTT. Its translation: CASSPLVGSPLHF. The rearrangement uses TRBV19 and TRBJ1-6, with no clear D. This CDR3 has 13 amino acids. Deletions cut 5 bases from V and 9 bases from J, with 11 bases between. Per the germline V gene, CDR1 is LNHDA and CDR2 is SQIVND (reference sequence).